The rows below give T cell receptor beta chains drawn from one sample of a study of cytomegalovirus exposure and HLA in healthy donors. Libraries were prepared by immunoSEQ multiplex PCR; TCRdb keeps only in-frame clonotypes and omits some of them. Of a few hundred thousand clones detected, 75% to 90% appear once; the ten largest clones hold 0.8% to 0.85%. Input material: PBMCs. These TCRs come from a woman between 18 and 30 years old in good health and CMV-seronegative. The CDR3 runs from the conserved cysteine through the conserved F or W. Each record gives: clone size, J gene, V gene, D gene, CDR3 DNA, CDR3 protein. D genes are given only for firm matches. The size of a clone is reported for some rows only, either as once, few or many, or as a class for expanded clones.

clone size: NA; J gene: TRBJ2-7; V gene: TRBV27; D gene: TRBD1; CDR3 DNA: TGTGCCAGCAGTTCAACCCTCGACAGGGCCTACGAGCAGTACTTC; CDR3 protein: CASSSTLDRAYEQYF
clone size: NA; J gene: TRBJ2-3; V gene: TRBV4-1; D gene: TRBD2; CDR3 DNA: TGCGCCAGCAGCCCCACTAGCGGGGGCACAGATACGCAGTATTTT; CDR3 protein: CASSPTSGGTDTQYF
clone size: NA; J gene: TRBJ1-2; V gene: TRBV5-6; D gene: NA; CDR3 DNA: TGTGCCAGCAGCTTGAGCATGAACTATGGCTACACCTTC; CDR3 protein: CASSLSMNYGYTF
clone size: NA; J gene: TRBJ2-7; V gene: TRBV6-5; D gene: NA; CDR3 DNA: TGTGCCAGCAGTCGGACGGGCGTCTCGGGGGAGCAGTACTTC; CDR3 protein: CASSRTGVSGEQYF
clone size: few; J gene: TRBJ1-5; V gene: TRBV19; D gene: NA; CDR3 DNA: TGTGCCAGTAGTTACGGTATGGGCAATCAGCCCCAGCATTTT; CDR3 protein: CASSYGMGNQPQHF
clone size: NA; J gene: TRBJ2-1; V gene: TRBV7-6; D gene: TRBD2; CDR3 DNA: TGTGCCAGCAGCTTAGCTAGCGGGGGGCCAAGCTCCTACAATGAGCAGTTCTTC; CDR3 protein: CASSLASGGPSSYNEQFF
clone size: NA; J gene: TRBJ2-7; V gene: TRBV5-4; D gene: TRBD1; CDR3 DNA: TGTGCCAGCAGCTTGACAGGGGATAAGAACGAGCAGTACTTC; CDR3 protein: CASSLTGDKNEQYF
clone size: NA; J gene: TRBJ2-3; V gene: TRBV20-1; D gene: TRBD1; CDR3 DNA: TGCAGTGCTAGATGGGACAGAACGCAGTATTTT; CDR3 protein: CSARWDRTQYF
clone size: NA; J gene: TRBJ2-7; V gene: TRBV15; D gene: NA; CDR3 DNA: TGTGCCACCAGCAGGGCAGGGGGGAGTACCTACGAGCAGTACTTC; CDR3 protein: CATSRAGGSTYEQYF
clone size: NA; J gene: TRBJ2-7; V gene: TRBV25-1; D gene: NA; CDR3 DNA: TGTGCCAGTGGGTGGAGTCACTCCTACGAGCAGTACTTC; CDR3 protein: CASGWSHSYEQYF
clone size: NA; J gene: TRBJ2-1; V gene: TRBV6-1; D gene: NA; CDR3 DNA: TGTGCCAGCAGTGAAAACCAGGGGTTTTACAATGAGCAGTTCTTC; CDR3 protein: CASSENQGFYNEQFF
clone size: NA; J gene: TRBJ1-5; V gene: TRBV7-8; D gene: TRBD1; CDR3 DNA: TGTGCCAGCAGCTTAGGACAGGGCAACAATCAGCCCCAGCATTTT; CDR3 protein: CASSLGQGNNQPQHF
clone size: NA; J gene: TRBJ1-1; V gene: TRBV6-5; D gene: NA; CDR3 DNA: TGTGCCAGCAGGACTGCCCTAAAGATGAACACTGAAGCTTTCTTT; CDR3 protein: CASRTALKMNTEAFF
clone size: NA; J gene: TRBJ2-1; V gene: TRBV15; D gene: TRBD1; CDR3 DNA: TGTGCCACCAGCACGATCCCGAACAGGGGCGATGAGCAGTTCTTC; CDR3 protein: CATSTIPNRGDEQFF
clone size: NA; J gene: TRBJ2-7; V gene: TRBV27; D gene: TRBD1; CDR3 DNA: TGTGCCAGCAGTCCATCGGACAGGGTACCCTACGAGCAGTACTTC; CDR3 protein: CASSPSDRVPYEQYF
clone size: NA; J gene: TRBJ2-3; V gene: TRBV6-4; D gene: TRBD2; CDR3 DNA: TGTGCCAGCAGGCCGGGACTAGCGGACACAGATACGCAGTATTTT; CDR3 protein: CASRPGLADTDTQYF
clone size: NA; J gene: TRBJ1-4; V gene: TRBV5-4; D gene: TRBD1; CDR3 DNA: TGTGCCAGCAGCACGCCGGGACAGCGGAATGAAAAACTGTTTTTT; CDR3 protein: CASSTPGQRNEKLFF
clone size: NA; J gene: TRBJ2-2; V gene: TRBV7-9; D gene: NA; CDR3 DNA: TGTGCCAGCAGCTTACGTGGGCTTAACACCGGGGAGCTGTTTTTT; CDR3 protein: CASSLRGLNTGELFF
clone size: once; J gene: TRBJ2-7; V gene: TRBV19; D gene: NA; CDR3 DNA: TGTGCCAGTAGATCGCACAGCTCATCCTACGAGCAGTACTTC; CDR3 protein: CASRSHSSSYEQYF
clone size: once; J gene: TRBJ1-6; V gene: TRBV27; D gene: NA; CDR3 DNA: TGTGCCAGCAGTTTCCTCCGGGACACGAATAATTCACCCCTCCACTTT; CDR3 protein: CASSFLRDTNNSPLHF
clone size: NA; J gene: TRBJ2-1; V gene: TRBV7-8; D gene: NA; CDR3 DNA: TGTGCCAGCAGCTTAGTATCGGGGAAAGGCTACAATGAGCAGTTCTTC; CDR3 protein: CASSLVSGKGYNEQFF
clone size: NA; J gene: TRBJ2-3; V gene: TRBV7-6; D gene: TRBD2; CDR3 DNA: TGTGCCAGCAGCTTAGAACTAGCGGGTTCCAAGGATACGCAGTATTTT; CDR3 protein: CASSLELAGSKDTQYF
clone size: NA; J gene: TRBJ2-7; V gene: TRBV5-1; D gene: TRBD1; CDR3 DNA: TGCGCCAGCAGCCAGACAGGGGGAACCTACGAGCAGTACTTC; CDR3 protein: CASSQTGGTYEQYF
clone size: NA; J gene: TRBJ2-2; V gene: TRBV28; D gene: TRBD2; CDR3 DNA: TGTGCCAGCAGTTTGAGGCTAGCGGGCACCGGGGAGCTGTTTTTT; CDR3 protein: CASSLRLAGTGELFF
clone size: NA; J gene: TRBJ1-1; V gene: TRBV6-5; D gene: TRBD1; CDR3 DNA: TGTGCCAGCAGTTACTCGAGCAGGGGGGCGGTCACTGAAGCTTTCTTT; CDR3 protein: CASSYSSRGAVTEAFF
clone size: NA; J gene: TRBJ2-1; V gene: TRBV7-9; D gene: TRBD2; CDR3 DNA: TGTGCCAGCAGCTTAGGTAGCGGGACGGGTGAGCAGTTCTTC; CDR3 protein: CASSLGSGTGEQFF
clone size: once; J gene: TRBJ2-5; V gene: TRBV28; D gene: TRBD2; CDR3 DNA: TGTGCCAGCAACCCGGCTGGGGGGGAAACCCAGTACTTC; CDR3 protein: CASNPAGGETQYF
clone size: NA; J gene: TRBJ2-4; V gene: TRBV5-1; D gene: TRBD2; CDR3 DNA: TGCGCCAGCAGCGCCATAATAGCGGGGGGCCTGAACATTCAGTACTTC; CDR3 protein: CASSAIIAGGLNIQYF
clone size: NA; J gene: TRBJ2-1; V gene: TRBV29-1; D gene: TRBD2; CDR3 DNA: TGCAGCGTTGTATCAGGGACTAGCTTCGAGCAGTTCTTC; CDR3 protein: CSVVSGTSFEQFF
clone size: NA; J gene: TRBJ2-5; V gene: TRBV9; D gene: NA; CDR3 DNA: TGTGCCAGCAGCGTAGGTGTAGGGGCGGACCAAGAGACCCAGTACTTC; CDR3 protein: CASSVGVGADQETQYF
clone size: NA; J gene: TRBJ2-7; V gene: TRBV5-1; D gene: NA; CDR3 DNA: TGCGCCAGCAGCTCCGACTGGTCCTACGAGCAGTACTTC; CDR3 protein: CASSSDWSYEQYF
clone size: NA; J gene: TRBJ2-2; V gene: TRBV28; D gene: TRBD2; CDR3 DNA: TGTGCCAGCAAGGGACTAGCGGGGGCCATACCCACCGGGGAGCTGTTTTTT; CDR3 protein: CASKGLAGAIPTGELFF
clone size: NA; J gene: TRBJ2-7; V gene: TRBV5-5; D gene: TRBD1; CDR3 DNA: TGTGCCAGCAGCATATGGACAGGGGGCCCCTACGAGCAGTACTTC; CDR3 protein: CASSIWTGGPYEQYF